The clone carrying this T cell receptor beta chain was observed many times. The antigen is not known. This record belongs to a study of post-analysis software for immune sequencing data. Background on the study: The cohort encompassed relapsing-remitting, secondary progressive and progressive-relapsing multiple sclerosis disease courses. General observations from the study: For normalized Chao1 diversity, multiple sclerosis patients scored significantly lower than controls did. The five TRBV segments detected at higher frequency in patients than in controls included TRBV5-6, TRBV5-1 and TRBV20-1. Analysis by F measure revealed that same-batch samples clustered strongly together.

Germline CDR1 is MNHEY and CDR2 is SVGEGT. The CDR3 runs 13 residues. V lost 5 bases to trimming and J lost 4 bases, with 9 bases between them. Libraries were made from TCR beta cDNA, and they carried unique molecular identifiers. There were about 1 to 10 million T cells, and around 460,000 cDNA molecules came from them. TCRdb redid the calling of the PCR reads with MiXCR, one entry per CDR3 protein. The table has hundreds of thousands of distinct CDR3 sequences, approximately 34% seen once. The chain combines TRBV6-2 or TRBV6-3 with TRBJ2-1; a weak D match, TRBD2 (6 bases). The specimen sequenced was blood. The source is a girl between 5 and 17 years old with multiple sclerosis. The chain's CDR3 is CASSRGLYNEQFF. The CDR3 coding sequence is TGTGCCAGCAGTCGCGGACTATACAATGAGCAGTTCTTC.